Shown below are 18 T cell receptor beta chains from a single sample sequenced in a study of technical replicates of blood from several donors. TCRdb keeps only in-frame clones here, not all; method: immunoSEQ multiplex PCR. The sample includes 50,000 to 60,000 clones, roughly 91% of them seen just once. Sequencing was done on a sample of PBMCs. These receptors originate from a human donor in good health. Some clones in this sample may be carry-over from other donors' samples.

The CDR3 bases are TGCGCCAGCAGCCAAGACCCGTTCACAGATACGCAGTATTTT. Encoded protein: CASSQDPFTDTQYF. This chain joins TRBV4-3 and TRBJ2-3; D is unclear. There are 14 residues in the CDR3. Germline V lookup: CDR1 LGHNA, CDR2 YSLEER. The V gene lost 0 bases and the J gene lost 2 bases, with 6 bases spanning the gap.

The CDR3 loop reads CASSLVSGGIQPQHF. As DNA, the CDR3 is TGTGCCAGCAGTTTAGTCTCAGGGGGCATCCAGCCCCAGCATTTT. The V and J genes are TRBV27 and TRBJ1-5, with 8 bases identical to TRBD1. This CDR3 spans 15 amino acids. The V gene's germline CDR1 is MNHEY and CDR2 SMNVEV (reference sequence). Unmatched junction bases numbered 7, after V lost 2 bases and J lost 7 bases.

This chain joins TRBV2 and TRBJ2-5; tentative D call: TRBD2 (6 bases). In germline, CDR1 is SNHLY, CDR2 FYNNEI. CDR3 size: 12 residues. V gave up 8 bases and J gave up 5 bases, with 12 bases separating them. The CDR3 region is CASLRGDETQYF. Here the CDR3 DNA reads TGTGCCAGCCTGCGGGGAGATGAGACCCAGTACTTC.

V gene TRBV30 combines with J gene TRBJ2-1, with D tentatively TRBD2 (5 bases). The V and J ends lost 3 bases and 3 bases respectively, with 9 bases between them. The CDR3 length is 13 residues. Germline assignment: CDR1 GTSNPN and CDR2 SVGIG (reference sequence). CDR3 sequence (DNA): TGTGCCTGGAGCGCTAGCAGCTACAATGAGCAGTTCTTC. This sequence encodes CAWSASSYNEQFF.

The chain joins TRBV19 to TRBJ2-7; possibly TRBD1 for D (6 bases). The V and J ends lost 5 bases and 0 bases respectively, with 14 bases between them. Germline lookup yields CDR1 LNHDA and CDR2 SQIVND (reference sequence). CDR3 size: 15 residues. CDR3 bases: TGTGCCAGTAGTCGGACAGAGCGAAGCTCCTACGAGCAGTACTTC. Translated: CASSRTERSSYEQYF.

The chain combines TRBV7-2 with TRBJ1-1; TRBD1 matches at 9 bases. CDR1 and CDR2 (germline): SGHTA, FQGNSA. Trimming took 5 bases from V and 1 from J; bases not matched to a gene: 5. This CDR3 region has 15 residues. The CDR3 here is CASSRTGGQNTEAFF. The DNA of the CDR3 is TGTGCCAGCAGCCGTACAGGGGGCCAGAACACTGAAGCTTTCTTT.

The chain combines TRBV6-5 with TRBJ2-1; D is perhaps TRBD2 (5 bases). Trimming took 8 bases from V and 5 from J, leaving 10 bases between them. Germline CDR1 reads MNHEY; CDR2 reads SVGAGI. The CDR3 totals 12 residues. The CDR3 sequence: CASWEPHNEQFF. The DNA of the CDR3 is TGTGCCAGCTGGGAGCCTCACAATGAGCAGTTCTTC.

The J gene is TRBJ1-1, the V gene TRBV10-3, with D perhaps matching TRBD1 (5 bases). The V end was cut by 5 bases, the J end by 0 bases, with 10 bases between. CDR1 ENHRY and CDR2 SYGVKD come from the germline V gene. This CDR3 is built from 14 residues. CDR3 residues: CAISPGTVNTEAFF. The CDR3 region has the DNA TGTGCCATCAGTCCCGGGACTGTGAACACTGAAGCTTTCTTT.

The chain is built from TRBV13 and TRBJ2-7; 8 bases are shared with TRBD2. This CDR3 spans 17 amino acids. J gave up 2 bases and V 1 base, and 10 bases lay outside the gene matches. Germline-derived CDR1 and CDR2 are PRHDT and FYEKMQ (reference sequence). Here the CDR3 DNA reads TGTGCCAGCAGCTTAGTGCGATTTACTAGCGGAACCTACGAGCAGTACTTC. Its protein is CASSLVRFTSGTYEQYF.

This clone was seen a single time. The CDR3 DNA follows: TGTGCCAGCAGCTTAGGCCCTCTGGAGCAGAAGACCCAGTACTTC. It specifies CASSLGPLEQKTQYF. V and J are TRBV7-2 and TRBJ2-5, with unresolved D. Germline CDR1 is SGHTA and CDR2 is FQGNSA. V lost 1 base to trimming and J lost 6 bases, with 15 bases between them. This CDR3 region has 15 residues.

This clone is labeled large (0.1 to 1%). V gene TRBV19 combines with J gene TRBJ2-5; D perhaps matches TRBD2 (7 bases). CDR1 and CDR2 (germline): LNHDA, SQIVND (reference sequence). Between the trimmed V and J ends, which lost 3 bases and 3 bases, there was a span of 11 bases. This CDR3 spans 14 amino acids. The CDR3 reads CASSMGAGEETQYF. DNA for the CDR3: TGTGCCAGTAGTATGGGGGCGGGGGAAGAGACCCAGTACTTC.

This clone was detected once. This chain joins TRBV7-8 and TRBJ1-6; D uncertain. Trimming shortened V by 3 bases and J by 0 bases, and 18 bases separated the two germline ends. In germline, CDR1 is SGHVS, CDR2 FQNEAQ. The CDR3 is made up of 19 amino acids. CDR3 nucleotide sequence: TGTGCCAGCAGCTTTCCCGAGGGCAGGCAGAGCTCCTATAATTCACCCCTCCACTTT. This translates into CASSFPEGRQSSYNSPLHF.

The chain couples TRBV4-3 to TRBJ1-3; 9 nucleotides agree with TRBD1. The CDR3 is 16 amino acids. V was pared by 1 base and J by 4 bases, with 5 bases of the junction left unmatched. From germline, CDR1 is LGHNA and CDR2 YSLEER. The CDR3 region is CASSQVGQGKGNTIYF. CDR3 DNA: TGCGCCAGCAGCCAAGTGGGACAGGGTAAAGGAAACACCATATATTTT.

The chain recombines TRBV4-3 with TRBJ2-7; D is perhaps TRBD1 (5 bases). V dropped 3 bases and J dropped 2 bases, with 14 bases sitting between them. Germline CDR1 is LGHNA and CDR2 is YSLEER. This CDR3 is built from 15 residues. This chain's CDR3 is CASSQIQDTPYEQYF. The CDR3 region has the DNA TGCGCCAGCAGCCAGATACAGGATACTCCCTACGAGCAGTACTTC.

The chain employs TRBV5-1 and TRBJ2-7; the match to TRBD2 covers 7 bases. The CDR3 is made up of 13 amino acids. The V segment lost 4 bases and the J segment 5 bases; nucleotides outside the gene matches: 6. Per germline, CDR1 SGHRS and CDR2 YFSETQ. DNA for the CDR3: TGCGCCAGCAGCCCCGGGGAGGGAAACGAGCAGTACTTC. Translated: CASSPGEGNEQYF.

The chain links TRBV5-5 to TRBJ2-1, with 9 positions matching TRBD1. From germline, CDR1 is SGHKS and CDR2 YYEKEE (reference sequence). This CDR3 is 17 amino acids long. V lost 2 bases and J lost 12; bases outside the gene matches: 18. As DNA, the CDR3 is TGTGCCAGCAGCTTCCCCTACGGACAGGGGCCCAATAAGGGGCAGTTCTTC. Translated, it gives CASSFPYGQGPNKGQFF.

This rearrangement joins TRBV7-3 to TRBJ1-1; D not certain. This CDR3 contains 13 residues. The V end lost 6 bases, the J end lost 2 bases, and 10 bases lay between the germline ends. The germline gives CDR1 SGHTA, CDR2 FQGTGA. CDR3 DNA sequence: TGTGCCAGCAGACAGCAGCCCAACACTGAAGCTTTCTTT. Translated, it gives CASRQQPNTEAFF.

This sequence joins TRBV12-1 and TRBJ1-1. TRBV12-1 is designated a pseudogene. This CDR3 contains 14 residues. The CDR3 DNA is TGTGCCAGCAGGTATGGCGGGGCGGCCACTGAAGCTTTCTTT. Its protein is CASRYGGAATEAFF.